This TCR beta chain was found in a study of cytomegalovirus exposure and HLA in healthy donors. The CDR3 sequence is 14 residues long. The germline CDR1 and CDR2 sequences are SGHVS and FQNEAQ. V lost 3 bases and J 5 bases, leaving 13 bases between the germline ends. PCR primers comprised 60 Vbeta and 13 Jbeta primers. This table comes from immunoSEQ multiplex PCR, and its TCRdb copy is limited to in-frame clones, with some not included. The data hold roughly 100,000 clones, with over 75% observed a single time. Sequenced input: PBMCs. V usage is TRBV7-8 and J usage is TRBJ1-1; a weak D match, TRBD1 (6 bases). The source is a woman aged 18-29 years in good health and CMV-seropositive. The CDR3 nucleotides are TGTGCCAGCAGCTTGTCTGAGGGACATACTGAAGCTTTCTTT. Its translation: CASSLSEGHTEAFF.